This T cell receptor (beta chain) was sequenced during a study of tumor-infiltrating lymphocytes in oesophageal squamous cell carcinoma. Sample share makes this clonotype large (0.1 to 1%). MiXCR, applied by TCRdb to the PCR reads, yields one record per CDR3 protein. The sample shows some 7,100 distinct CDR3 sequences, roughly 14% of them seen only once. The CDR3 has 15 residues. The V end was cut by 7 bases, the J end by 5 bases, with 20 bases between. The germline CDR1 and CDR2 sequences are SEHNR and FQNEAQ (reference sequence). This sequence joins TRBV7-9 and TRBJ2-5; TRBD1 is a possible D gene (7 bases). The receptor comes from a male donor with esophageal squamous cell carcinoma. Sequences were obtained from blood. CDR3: CASITSGGSRETQYF. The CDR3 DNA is TGTGCCAGCATCACCTCAGGGGGGTCCCGGGAGACCCAGTACTTC.